This T cell receptor beta chain was sequenced in a study of blood T cells in healthy people across ages. This clonotype was seen more than once but under ten times. A J-beta primer mix and a sample-barcoded 5' primer were used in a second PCR of roughly 6 to 12 cycles. TCRdb reprocessed the 5' RACE reads with MiXCR, giving one entry per CDR3 protein. The sample holds over a million distinct CDR3 sequences, 35% to 45% seen once. J lost 2 bases, V lost 4 bases, and 5 bases had no gene match. Germline CDR1 and CDR2: DFQATT and SNEGSKA (reference sequence). The CDR3 is 13 residues long. The material sequenced was blood. This sequence originates from a young woman in good health. The gene calls are TRBV20-1 and TRBJ2-7; 7 bases agree with TRBD1. CDR3 sequence: CSATPDRTYEQYF. The CDR3 bases are TGCAGTGCTACCCCGGACAGGACCTACGAGCAGTACTTC.